A single sample gave rise to the 5 T cell receptor beta chains below, sequenced in a study of circulating and synovial CD4+ cells in juvenile arthritis. The protocol was immunoSEQ multiplex PCR, while the TCRdb copy is restricted to in-frame clones and leaves out a portion. Of 30,000 to 40,000 clones in the sample, about 96% were seen once. Source material: CD4+ T cells from blood. The receptors come from a human donor with juvenile idiopathic arthritis.

The J gene is TRBJ2-1, the V gene TRBV12-5, with TRBD2 identical over 7 bases. The germline gives CDR1 LGHNT, CDR2 FRNRAP. V was pared by 3 bases and J by 10 bases, with 3 bases of the junction left unmatched. CDR3 length equals 12 residues. The CDR3 region is CASGFAGAEQFF. CDR3 coding DNA: TGTGCTAGTGGTTTTGCGGGAGCGGAGCAGTTCTTC. The variable domain in full, completed from reference TRBV12-5 and TRBJ2-1, reads DARVTQTPRHKVTEMGQEVTMRCQPILGHNTVFWYRQTMMQGLELLAYFRNRAPLDDSGMPKDRFSAEMPDATLATLKIQPSEPRDSAVYFCASGFAGAEQFFGPGTRLTVL.

This chain connects TRBV6-5 to TRBJ2-7; 7 positions match TRBD2. Germline CDR1 and CDR2: MNHEY and SVGAGI. CDR3 length: 16 residues. The ends lost 4 bases at V and 5 bases at J; junction bases unmatched: 14. The CDR3 nucleotides read TGTGCCAGCAGTTCAGCCCCAGGCAGCGGGATCCACGAGCAGTACTTC. This encodes CASSSAPGSGIHEQYF.

V usage is TRBV5-1 and J usage is TRBJ1-3; the D is unclear. Germline V gives CDR1 SGHRS, CDR2 YFSETQ. The CDR3 has 15 residues. V lost 4 bases and J lost 0, with 11 bases in between. The CDR3, as DNA: TGCGCCAGCAGCATTGGACTGCCCTCTGGAAACACCATATATTTT. Amino acid sequence: CASSIGLPSGNTIYF.

The table lists this clone with a count of one. The rearrangement uses TRBV5-1 and TRBJ2-1, with 11 bases matching TRBD2. Unmatched junction bases numbered 11, after V lost 4 bases and J lost 8 bases. In germline, CDR1 is SGHRS, CDR2 YFSETQ. The CDR3 covers 16 residues. The CDR3 region is CASSQTSGRSFDEQFF. For the CDR3, the DNA is TGCGCCAGCAGCCAAACTAGCGGGAGATCTTTCGATGAGCAGTTCTTC. Drawing the rest from reference TRBV5-1 and TRBJ2-1, the complete variable domain is KAGVTQTPRYLIKTRGQQVTLSCSPISGHRSVSWYQQTPGQGLQFLFEYFSETQRNKGNFPGRFSGRQFSNSRSEMNVSTLELGDSALYLCASSQTSGRSFDEQFFGPGTRLTVL.

This clone has only one observation. This chain connects TRBV4-1 to TRBJ1-5; weak D call: TRBD1 (5 bases). CDR1 and CDR2 (germline): MGHRA, YSYEKL. Trimming stripped 1 base from V and 7 bases from J, with 17 bases between. The CDR3 runs 16 residues. The CDR3 region has the DNA TGCGCCAGCAGCCAAGGAGTTGGGGGGTCGGAACAGCCCCAGCATTTT. Translated: CASSQGVGGSEQPQHF.